A selection of T cell receptor beta chains follows, all from one sample in a study of blood T cell repertoires in COVID-19. The data were produced by immunoSEQ multiplex PCR, yet TCRdb's version contains in-frame clones alone and is incomplete. Of fewer than 150,000 clones listed, 75% to 90% are singletons. What was sequenced was peripheral blood. The receptor source for this set is a woman in her fifties or sixties who had recovered from COVID-19. The CDR3 runs from the conserved cysteine through the conserved F or W. D genes are given only for firm matches. Not all rows give a size; the values are once, few, many and, for expanded clones, a class.

D: TRBD2; J: TRBJ2-1; size: NA; V: TRBV5-1; DNA: TGCGCCAGCAGCCCGGGGGGGATCTACAATGAGCAGTTCTTC; CDR3: CASSPGGIYNEQFF
D: NA; J: TRBJ2-1; size: NA; V: TRBV9; DNA: TGTGCCAGCAGCGTAGCTCACACCCCCTACAATGAGCAGTTCTTC; CDR3: CASSVAHTPYNEQFF
D: TRBD1; J: TRBJ1-1; size: NA; V: TRBV3-1/TRBV3-2; DNA: TGTGCCAGCAGCCAAGAGGCCAGGGGGGACACTGAAGCTTTCTTT; CDR3: CASSQEARGDTEAFF
D: NA; J: TRBJ2-7; size: NA; V: TRBV19; DNA: TGTGCCAGTAGCAGCCCAGGGGCATCCTACGAGCAGTACTTC; CDR3: CASSSPGASYEQYF
D: NA; J: TRBJ1-2; size: once; V: TRBV30; DNA: TGTGCCTGGAGTACGAACAGCTATGGCTACACCTTC; CDR3: CAWSTNSYGYTF
D: TRBD2; J: TRBJ2-1; size: NA; V: TRBV7-7; DNA: TGTGCCAGCAGCAGGACTAGCGGGGGGGGCAATGAGCAGTTCTTC; CDR3: CASSRTSGGGNEQFF
D: TRBD2; J: TRBJ2-7; size: NA; V: TRBV28; DNA: TGTGCCAGCAGTTTGTCGGCTCGCGGGAGCCACGAGCAGTACTTC; CDR3: CASSLSARGSHEQYF
D: TRBD1; J: TRBJ1-3; size: NA; V: TRBV7-9; DNA: TGTGCCAGCAGCTGGGGGACAGGGAGACGGCCTGGAAACACCATATATTTT; CDR3: CASSWGTGRRPGNTIYF
D: NA; J: TRBJ1-1; size: NA; V: TRBV5-1; DNA: TGCGCCAGCAGATGGGGGGATACTGAAGCTTTCTTT; CDR3: CASRWGDTEAFF
D: NA; J: TRBJ1-6; size: NA; V: TRBV19; DNA: TGTGCCAGTAGACGCGAGAATTCACCCCTCCACTTT; CDR3: CASRRENSPLHF
D: TRBD1; J: TRBJ2-2; size: NA; V: TRBV5-1; DNA: TGCGCCAGCAGCTGGACAGGGGGCCCCGGGGAGCTGTTTTTT; CDR3: CASSWTGGPGELFF
D: TRBD1; J: TRBJ1-2; size: NA; V: TRBV6-5; DNA: TGTGCCAGCAGACCGTTACAGGGGGTTAACTATGGCTACACCTTC; CDR3: CASRPLQGVNYGYTF
D: NA; J: TRBJ2-3; size: NA; V: TRBV5-1; DNA: TGCGCCAGCAGCTCCGCGGGTGCCCCTACAGATACGCAGTATTTT; CDR3: CASSSAGAPTDTQYF
D: TRBD1; J: TRBJ1-2; size: NA; V: TRBV5-6; DNA: TGTGCCAGCAGCCCAGCTGGAGGTGACAGGGGAGGAGGCTACACCTTC; CDR3: CASSPAGGDRGGGYTF
D: TRBD1; J: TRBJ2-1; size: NA; V: TRBV19; DNA: TGTGCCAGTAGTATCGGCGGGACAGGGCTCAATGAGCAGTTCTTC; CDR3: CASSIGGTGLNEQFF
D: NA; J: TRBJ2-2; size: NA; V: TRBV5-4; DNA: TGTGCCAGCAGCTTGGATTCCGGGGTAACCGGGGAGCTGTTTTTT; CDR3: CASSLDSGVTGELFF
D: NA; J: TRBJ1-2; size: NA; V: TRBV5-6; DNA: TGTGCCAGCAGCCCGACGGGGATCAACTATGGCTACACCTTC; CDR3: CASSPTGINYGYTF
D: TRBD2; J: TRBJ2-7; size: NA; V: TRBV7-9; DNA: TGTGCCAGCAGCCCGAAGATGAGACTAGCCTCCGAGCAGTACTTC; CDR3: CASSPKMRLASEQYF
D: TRBD1; J: TRBJ1-5; size: NA; V: TRBV24-1; DNA: TGTGCCACCAGTGGCGGGACAGGGAATCAGCCCCAGCATTTT; CDR3: CATSGGTGNQPQHF
D: NA; J: TRBJ2-5; size: NA; V: TRBV2; DNA: TGTGCCAGCAGTGAACAGATAGAGACCCAGTACTTC; CDR3: CASSEQIETQYF
D: NA; J: TRBJ2-2; size: NA; V: TRBV13; DNA: TGTGCCAGCGGGCGGGGGCGGACCGGGGAGCTGTTTTTT; CDR3: CASGRGRTGELFF
D: NA; J: TRBJ2-7; size: NA; V: TRBV30; DNA: TGTGCCTGGAGAAAATCCAGGGAAGGGGTGCAGTACTTC; CDR3: CAWRKSREGVQYF
D: NA; J: TRBJ2-7; size: NA; V: TRBV14; DNA: TGTGCCAGCAGCCAAGAGCCGGGGTGGAAGCCCTACGAGCAGTACTTC; CDR3: CASSQEPGWKPYEQYF
D: NA; J: TRBJ2-5; size: NA; V: TRBV5-1; DNA: TGCGCCAGCAGCTCAGGGGTTCTGGAACAAGAGACCCAGTACTTC; CDR3: CASSSGVLEQETQYF
D: TRBD2; J: TRBJ2-3; size: once; V: TRBV5-1; DNA: TGCGCCAGCAGCTTGGCGGGAGGGAATACGCAGTATTTT; CDR3: CASSLAGGNTQYF
D: NA; J: TRBJ1-1; size: NA; V: TRBV19; DNA: TGTGCCACCTTAGGACAGACGAACACTGAAGCTTTCTTT; CDR3: CATLGQTNTEAFF
D: NA; J: TRBJ2-6; size: NA; V: TRBV13; DNA: TGTGCCAGCAGCTTAACTACCACTGGGGCCAACGTCCTGACTTTC; CDR3: CASSLTTTGANVLTF